Shown below are 10 T cell receptor beta chains from a single sample sequenced in a study of T cells in localized non-small cell lung cancer. The assay was immunoSEQ multiplex PCR, and TCRdb's table has in-frame clones only and misses some. The sample shows over 45,000 clones, roughly 90% of them seen only once. This specimen was peripheral blood, taken before any cancer treatment. The receptor source for this set is a man aged 40 to 70 with stage I squamous cell lung carcinoma.

The sample holds a few counts of this clone. V and J are TRBV7-2 and TRBJ2-5, with D possibly matching TRBD1 (6 bases). Per the germline V gene, CDR1 is SGHTA and CDR2 is FQGNSA. V was trimmed by 5 bases and J by 5 bases, leaving 12 bases between them. The CDR3 runs to 13 residues. The CDR3 is CASSGTRGETQYF. As DNA, the CDR3 is TGTGCCAGCAGCGGAACTAGGGGGGAGACCCAGTACTTC.

V gene TRBV7-8 combines with J gene TRBJ2-3, with 7 nucleotides matching TRBD1. Germline V gene sequence: CDR1 SGHVS, CDR2 FQNEAQ. After removal of 8 bases from V and 1 base from J, the junction contained 15 bases not matched to a gene. CDR3 length: 17 residues. In DNA form, the CDR3 reads TGTGCCAGCGTACAGGGGCCGCTCGGGGTGGGCACAGATACGCAGTATTTT. This gives the protein CASVQGPLGVGTDTQYF.

This chain uses TRBV7-9 with TRBJ2-1; a weak D match, TRBD1 (5 bases). Germline V CDR1 and CDR2: SEHNR, FQNEAQ (reference sequence). Trimming shortened V by 4 bases and J by 7 bases, and 8 bases separated the two germline ends. CDR3 size: 12 residues. The CDR3 DNA sequence: TGTGCCAGCAGCTCCCAGGGAAATGAGCAGTTCTTC. Its protein is CASSSQGNEQFF.

V is TRBV7-2 and J is TRBJ1-2, with 8 nucleotides matching TRBD1. The V segment lost 4 bases and the J segment 5 bases; nucleotides outside the gene matches: 15. CDR1 is SGHTA, CDR2 FQGNSA, per germline. The CDR3 sequence is 17 residues long. CDR3: CASSYLYGQGPRYGYTF. In DNA, the CDR3 is TGTGCCAGCAGCTACCTCTACGGACAGGGCCCCCGATATGGCTACACCTTC.

The J gene is TRBJ2-5, the V gene TRBV28; TRBD1 agrees at 8 bases. Germline-derived CDR1 and CDR2 are MDHEN and SYDVKM. The CDR3 has 16 residues. With V trimmed by 5 bases and J by 3 bases, 11 bases remained unmatched. CDR3 in DNA: TGTGCCAGCAGTATTAGGGACAGGAGATTGGAAGAGACCCAGTACTTC. Protein: CASSIRDRRLEETQYF. Supplemented by reference TRBV28 and TRBJ2-5, the full variable domain reads DVKVTQSSRYLVKRTGEKVFLECVQDMDHENMFWYRQDPGLGLRLIYFSYDVKMKEKGDIPEGYSVSREKKERFSLILESASTNQTSMYLCASSIRDRRLEETQYFGPGTRLLVL.

The chain carries TRBV27 and TRBJ2-3; tentatively, D is TRBD2 (6 bases). The V and J ends lost 2 bases and 6 bases respectively, with 9 bases between them. Germline assignment: CDR1 MNHEY and CDR2 SMNVEV (reference sequence). CDR3 length: 13 amino acids. The CDR3 loop reads CASSLGGMDTQYF. Here the CDR3 DNA reads TGTGCCAGCAGTTTAGGAGGGATGGATACGCAGTATTTT.

V and J are TRBV7-8 and TRBJ2-7, with D perhaps matching TRBD2 (5 bases). Germline CDR1 is SGHVS and CDR2 is FQNEAQ. The germline V and J ends were trimmed by 2 bases and 3 bases, with 8 bases remaining between them. This CDR3 has 13 residues. The CDR3 sequence: CASSLRAGYEQYF. CDR3 sequence (DNA): TGTGCCAGCAGCTTACGGGCGGGCTACGAGCAGTACTTC.

The chain has TRBV30 and TRBJ1-2, with D possibly TRBD1 on 5 matching bases. This CDR3 contains 15 residues. Germline V gives CDR1 GTSNPN, CDR2 SVGIG (reference sequence). The V end lost 2 bases, the J end lost 0 bases, and 13 bases lay between the germline ends. The CDR3 spells CAWSKGAGANYGYTF. In nucleotides, the CDR3 is TGTGCCTGGAGTAAAGGGGCAGGTGCTAACTATGGCTACACCTTC. The complete variable domain, with remaining parts taken from reference TRBV30 and TRBJ1-2, reads SQTIHQWPATLVQPVGSPLSLECTVEGTSNPNLYWYRQAAGRGLQLLFYSVGIGQISSEVPQNLSASRPQDRQFILSSKKLLLSDSGFYLCAWSKGAGANYGYTFGSGTRLTVV.

V and J are TRBV5-1 and TRBJ2-7; D gene ambiguous. V dropped 3 bases and J dropped 0 bases, with 13 bases sitting between them. The CDR3 spans 15 residues. Germline lookup yields CDR1 SGHRS and CDR2 YFSETQ. Here the CDR3 reads CASSSPDSLSYEQYF. DNA for the CDR3: TGCGCCAGCAGCTCCCCCGATTCCCTCTCCTACGAGCAGTACTTC.

The CDR3 DNA reads TGTGCCAGCAGCTTCTCTAGCGGGCTTAGCTCCTACGAGCAGTACTTC. This encodes CASSFSSGLSSYEQYF. V usage is TRBV11-2 and J usage is TRBJ2-7; the match to TRBD2 covers 8 bases. J lost 0 bases, V lost 3 bases, and 7 bases had no gene match. The CDR3 is made up of 16 amino acids. Germline V gene data show CDR1 as SGHAT and CDR2 as FQNNGV.